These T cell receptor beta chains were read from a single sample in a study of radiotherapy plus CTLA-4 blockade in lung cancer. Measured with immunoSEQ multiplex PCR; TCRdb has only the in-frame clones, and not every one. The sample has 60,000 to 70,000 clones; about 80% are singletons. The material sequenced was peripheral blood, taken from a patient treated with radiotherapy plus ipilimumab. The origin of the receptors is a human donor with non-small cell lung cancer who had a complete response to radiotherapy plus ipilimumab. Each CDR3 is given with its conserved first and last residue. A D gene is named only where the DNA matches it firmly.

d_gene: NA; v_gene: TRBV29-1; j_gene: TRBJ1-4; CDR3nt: TGCAGCGTCTCACGAGGGACAACAACTAATGAAAAACTGTTTTTT; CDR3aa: CSVSRGTTTNEKLFF
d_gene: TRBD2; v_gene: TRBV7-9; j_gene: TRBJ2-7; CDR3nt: TGTGCCAGCAGCTTAGGGCGGGGGTCCCGAGAGCAGTACTTC; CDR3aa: CASSLGRGSREQYF
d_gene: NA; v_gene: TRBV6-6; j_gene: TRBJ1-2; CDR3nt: TGTGCCAGCAGTTACGGGGGGCAAGGCTACACCTTC; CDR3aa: CASSYGGQGYTF
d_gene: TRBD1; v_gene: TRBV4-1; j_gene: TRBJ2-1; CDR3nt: TGCGCCAGCAGCCACCCGGGACAGGGGGCACCCTCCGAGCAGTTCTTC; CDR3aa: CASSHPGQGAPSEQFF
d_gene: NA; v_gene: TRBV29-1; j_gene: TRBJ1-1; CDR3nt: TGCAGCGTTGGGCAGGGTTCGACTGAAGCTTTCTTT; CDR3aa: CSVGQGSTEAFF
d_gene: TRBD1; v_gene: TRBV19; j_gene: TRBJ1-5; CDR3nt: TGTGCCAGTAGACTCGGGACAGGAGACTTCCTCGGGCCCCAGCATTTT; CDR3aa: CASRLGTGDFLGPQHF
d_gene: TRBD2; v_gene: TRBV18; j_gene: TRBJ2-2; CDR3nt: TGTGCCAGCTCACCACCTTTTGGCGGGAGCACCGGGGAGCTGTTTTTT; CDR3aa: CASSPPFGGSTGELFF
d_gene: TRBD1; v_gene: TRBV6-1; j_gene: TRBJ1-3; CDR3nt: TGTGCCAGCAAGCCCGGGACAGAGAGAAACACCATATATTTT; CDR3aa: CASKPGTERNTIYF
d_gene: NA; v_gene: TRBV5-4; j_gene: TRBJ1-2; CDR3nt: TGTGCCAGCAGCGCTTGCCCAGGAAAGACCTATGGCTACACCTTC; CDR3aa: CASSACPGKTYGYTF
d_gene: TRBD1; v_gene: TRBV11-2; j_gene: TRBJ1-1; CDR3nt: TGTGCCAGCAGCATCGAGGGGGCTCGCACTGAAGCTTTCTTT; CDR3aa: CASSIEGARTEAFF
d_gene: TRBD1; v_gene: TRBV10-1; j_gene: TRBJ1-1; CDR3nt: TGCGCCAGCAGTGGGGACAGGGGTTATGCTTTCTTT; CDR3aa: CASSGDRGYAFF
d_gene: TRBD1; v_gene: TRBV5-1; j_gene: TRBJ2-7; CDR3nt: TGCGCCAGCAGAGGAGGACAGGGGTTCTACGAGCAGTACTTC; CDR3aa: CASRGGQGFYEQYF
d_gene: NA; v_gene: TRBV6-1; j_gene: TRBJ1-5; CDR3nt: TGTGCCAGCAGTGAAGTGACAGTTAATCAGCCCCAGCATTTT; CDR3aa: CASSEVTVNQPQHF
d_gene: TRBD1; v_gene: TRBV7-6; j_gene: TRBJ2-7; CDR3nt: TGTGCCAGCAGCTTAGCAGACAGGGGTGCGTACGAGCAGTACTTC; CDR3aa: CASSLADRGAYEQYF
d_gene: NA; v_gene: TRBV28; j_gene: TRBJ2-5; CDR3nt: TGTGCCAGCAAGGCAGGGTCTAGTGCCCAGTACTTC; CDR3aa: CASKAGSSAQYF
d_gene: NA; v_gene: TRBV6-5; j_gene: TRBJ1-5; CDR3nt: TGTGCCAGCAGTTACGGGGCAGGGAATCAGCCCCAGCATTTT; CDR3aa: CASSYGAGNQPQHF